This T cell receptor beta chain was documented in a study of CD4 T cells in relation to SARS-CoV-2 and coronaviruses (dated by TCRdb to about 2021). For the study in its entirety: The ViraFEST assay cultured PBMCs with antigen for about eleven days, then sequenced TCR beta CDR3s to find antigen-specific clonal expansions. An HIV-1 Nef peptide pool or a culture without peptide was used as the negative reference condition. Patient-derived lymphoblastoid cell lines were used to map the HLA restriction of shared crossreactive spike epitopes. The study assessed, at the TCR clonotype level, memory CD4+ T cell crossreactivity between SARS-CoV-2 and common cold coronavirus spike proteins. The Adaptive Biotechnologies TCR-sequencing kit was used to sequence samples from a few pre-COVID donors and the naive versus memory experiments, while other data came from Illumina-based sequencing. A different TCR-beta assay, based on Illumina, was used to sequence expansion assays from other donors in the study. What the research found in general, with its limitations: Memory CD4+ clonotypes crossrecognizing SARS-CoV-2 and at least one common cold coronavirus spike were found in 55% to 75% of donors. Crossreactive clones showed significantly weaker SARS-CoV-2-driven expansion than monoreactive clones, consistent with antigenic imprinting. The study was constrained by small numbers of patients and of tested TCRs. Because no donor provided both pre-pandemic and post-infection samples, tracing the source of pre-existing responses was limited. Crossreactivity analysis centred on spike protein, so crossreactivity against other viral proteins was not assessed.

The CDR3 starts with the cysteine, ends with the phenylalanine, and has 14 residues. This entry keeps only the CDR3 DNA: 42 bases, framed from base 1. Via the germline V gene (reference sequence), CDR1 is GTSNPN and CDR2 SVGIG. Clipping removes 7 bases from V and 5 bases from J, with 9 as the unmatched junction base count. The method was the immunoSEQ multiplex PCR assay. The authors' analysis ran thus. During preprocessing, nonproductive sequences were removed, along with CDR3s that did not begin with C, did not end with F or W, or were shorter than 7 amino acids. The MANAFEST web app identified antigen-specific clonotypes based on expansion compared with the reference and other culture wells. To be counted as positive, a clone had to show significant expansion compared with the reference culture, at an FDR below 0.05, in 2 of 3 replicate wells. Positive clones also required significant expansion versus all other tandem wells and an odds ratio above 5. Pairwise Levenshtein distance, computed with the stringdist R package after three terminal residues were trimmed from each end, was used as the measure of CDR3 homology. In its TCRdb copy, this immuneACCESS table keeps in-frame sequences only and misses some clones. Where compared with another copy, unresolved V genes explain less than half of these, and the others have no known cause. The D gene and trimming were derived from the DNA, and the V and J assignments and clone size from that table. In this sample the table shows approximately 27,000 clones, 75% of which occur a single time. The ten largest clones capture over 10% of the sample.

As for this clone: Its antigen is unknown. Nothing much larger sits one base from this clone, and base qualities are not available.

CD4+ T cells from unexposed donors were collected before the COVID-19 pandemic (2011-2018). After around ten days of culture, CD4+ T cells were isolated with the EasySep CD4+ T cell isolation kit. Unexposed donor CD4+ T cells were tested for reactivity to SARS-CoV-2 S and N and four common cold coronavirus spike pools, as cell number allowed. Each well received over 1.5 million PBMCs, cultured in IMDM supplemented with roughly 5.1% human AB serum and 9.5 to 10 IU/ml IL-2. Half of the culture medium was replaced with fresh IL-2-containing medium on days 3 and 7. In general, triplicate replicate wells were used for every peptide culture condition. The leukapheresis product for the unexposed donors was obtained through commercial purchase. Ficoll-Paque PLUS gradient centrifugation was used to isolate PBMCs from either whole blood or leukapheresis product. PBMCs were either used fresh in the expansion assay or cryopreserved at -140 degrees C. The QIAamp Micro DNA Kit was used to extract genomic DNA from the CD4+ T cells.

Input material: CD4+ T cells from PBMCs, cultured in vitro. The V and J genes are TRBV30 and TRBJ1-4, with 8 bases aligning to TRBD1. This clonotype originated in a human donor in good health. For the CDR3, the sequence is CASPTGTGNEKLFF. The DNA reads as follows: TGTGCCTCTCCAACCGGGACAGGAAATGAAAAACTGTTTTTT.